The following is a TCR beta chain sequence with its context. V lost 8 bases, J lost 9 bases, and 8 bases lay in between. The CDR3 sequence is 10 residues long. The sample originates from a study of T cells in Graves' hyperthyroidism and ophthalmopathy. Amplification of TCR beta CDR3 regions used RNA as the template. During a first-round RT-PCR of the TCR CDR3, the HTBI primer set was used. TCRdb reprocessed the multiplex PCR reads via MiXCR and lists one record per CDR3 protein. There are approximately 600,000 distinct CDR3 sequences in the sample; about a sixth occur only once, and 3.8% lies in the top ten.

Material: blood. The clonotype was recovered from a woman in her twenties or thirties with Graves' hyperthyroidism. The J gene is TRBJ2-1, the V gene TRBV12-3 or TRBV12-4; a possible D gene is TRBD2 (5 bases). As DNA, the CDR3 is TGTGCCAGCTCAGGAGGTGAGCAGTTCTTC. Translated, it gives CASSGGEQFF.